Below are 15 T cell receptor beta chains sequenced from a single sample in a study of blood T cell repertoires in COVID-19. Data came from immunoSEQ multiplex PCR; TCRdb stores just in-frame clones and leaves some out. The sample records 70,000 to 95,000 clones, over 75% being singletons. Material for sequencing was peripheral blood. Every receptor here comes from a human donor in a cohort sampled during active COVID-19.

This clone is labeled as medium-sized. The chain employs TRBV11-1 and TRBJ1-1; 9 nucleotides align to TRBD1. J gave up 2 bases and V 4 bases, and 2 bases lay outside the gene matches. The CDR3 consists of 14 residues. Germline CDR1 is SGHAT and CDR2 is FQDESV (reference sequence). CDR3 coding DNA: TGTGCCAGCAGCTGGGGACAGGGTAACACTGAAGCTTTCTTT. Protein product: CASSWGQGNTEAFF.

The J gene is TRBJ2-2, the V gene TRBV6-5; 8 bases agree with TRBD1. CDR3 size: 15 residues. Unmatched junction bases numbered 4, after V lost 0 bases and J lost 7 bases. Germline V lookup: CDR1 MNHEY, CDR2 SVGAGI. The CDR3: CASSYSTGAGGELFF. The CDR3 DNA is TGTGCCAGCAGTTACTCGACAGGGGCAGGCGGGGAGCTGTTTTTT.

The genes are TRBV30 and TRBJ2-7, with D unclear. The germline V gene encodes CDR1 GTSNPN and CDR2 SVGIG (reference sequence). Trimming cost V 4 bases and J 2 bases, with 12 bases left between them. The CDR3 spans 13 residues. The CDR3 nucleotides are TGTGCCTGGAAGCCGCCCGTAGCCTACGAGCAGTACTTC. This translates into CAWKPPVAYEQYF.

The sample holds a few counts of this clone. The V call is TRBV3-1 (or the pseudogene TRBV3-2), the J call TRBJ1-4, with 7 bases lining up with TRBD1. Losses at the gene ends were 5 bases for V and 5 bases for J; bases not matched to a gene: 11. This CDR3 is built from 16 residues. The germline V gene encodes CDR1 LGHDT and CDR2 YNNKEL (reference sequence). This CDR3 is CASSFRTGTANEKLFF. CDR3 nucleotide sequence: TGTGCCAGCAGCTTCCGTACCGGGACAGCGAATGAAAAACTGTTTTTT.

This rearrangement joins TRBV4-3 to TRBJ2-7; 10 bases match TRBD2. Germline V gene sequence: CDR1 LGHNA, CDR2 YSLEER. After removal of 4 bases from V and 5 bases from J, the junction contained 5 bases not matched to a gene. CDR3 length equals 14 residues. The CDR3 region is CASSRLAGGNEQYF. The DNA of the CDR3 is TGCGCCAGCAGCCGATTAGCGGGGGGAAACGAGCAGTACTTC.

The chain's CDR3 is CASSYTYEQYF. The CDR3 DNA reads as TGTGCCAGCAGCTACACCTACGAGCAGTACTTC. V and J are TRBV7-9 and TRBJ2-7; D remains unclear. The CDR3 sequence is 11 residues long. The V and J ends lost 4 bases and 2 bases respectively, with 3 bases between them. Germline CDR1 is SEHNR and CDR2 is FQNEAQ (reference sequence).

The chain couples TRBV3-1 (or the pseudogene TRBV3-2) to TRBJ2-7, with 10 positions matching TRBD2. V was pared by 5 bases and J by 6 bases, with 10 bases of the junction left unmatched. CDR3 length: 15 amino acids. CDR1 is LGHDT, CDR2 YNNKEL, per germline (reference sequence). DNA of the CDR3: TGTGCCAGCAGCTCAAGCGGGGGGGATAGGGCCGAGCAGTACTTC. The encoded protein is CASSSSGGDRAEQYF.

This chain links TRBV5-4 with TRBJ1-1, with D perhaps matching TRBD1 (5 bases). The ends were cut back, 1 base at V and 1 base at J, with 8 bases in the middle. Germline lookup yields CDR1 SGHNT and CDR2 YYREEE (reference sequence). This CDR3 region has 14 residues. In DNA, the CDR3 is TGTGCCAGCAGCTTGAACAGGCAGAACACTGAAGCTTTCTTT. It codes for CASSLNRQNTEAFF.

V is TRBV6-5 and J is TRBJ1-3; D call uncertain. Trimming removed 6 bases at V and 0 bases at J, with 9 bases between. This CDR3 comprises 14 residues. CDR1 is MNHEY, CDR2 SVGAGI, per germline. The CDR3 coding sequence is TGTGCCAGCAGAGCCCGGGACTCTGGAAACACCATATATTTT. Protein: CASRARDSGNTIYF.

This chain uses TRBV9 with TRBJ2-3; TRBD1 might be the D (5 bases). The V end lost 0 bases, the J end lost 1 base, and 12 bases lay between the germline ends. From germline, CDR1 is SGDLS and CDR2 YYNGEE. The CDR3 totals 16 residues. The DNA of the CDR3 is TGTGCCAGCAGCGTAGCCAGGGCTGAGGGCACAGATACGCAGTATTTT. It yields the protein CASSVARAEGTDTQYF.

The CDR3 nucleotides are TGTGCCAGCAGCTCTCTTTCCTATGGCTACACCTTC. This gives the protein CASSSLSYGYTF. This chain joins TRBV7-9 and TRBJ1-2, with no clear D. Germline CDR1 SEHNR, CDR2 FQNEAQ (reference sequence). The CDR3 sequence is 12 residues long. The germline V and J ends were trimmed by 4 bases and 4 bases, with 7 bases remaining between them. Full variable domain (missing parts from reference TRBV7-9 and TRBJ1-2): DTGVSQNPRHKITKRGQNVTFRCDPISEHNRLYWYRQTLGQGPEFLTYFQNEAQLEKSRLLSDRFSAERPKGSFSTLEIQRTEQGDSAMYLCASSSLSYGYTFGSGTRLTVV.

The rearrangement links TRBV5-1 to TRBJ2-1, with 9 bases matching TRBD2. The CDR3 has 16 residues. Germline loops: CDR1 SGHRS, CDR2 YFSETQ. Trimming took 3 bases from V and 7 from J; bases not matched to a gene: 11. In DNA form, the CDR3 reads TGCGCCAGCAGCTCCTCACCTAGCGGGGTAGGTAATGAGCAGTTCTTC. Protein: CASSSSPSGVGNEQFF.

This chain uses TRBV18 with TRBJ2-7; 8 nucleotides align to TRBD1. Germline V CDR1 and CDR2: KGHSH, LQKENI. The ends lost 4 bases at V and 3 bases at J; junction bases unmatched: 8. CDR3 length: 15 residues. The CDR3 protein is CASSLGTGRNYEQYF. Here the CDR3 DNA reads TGTGCCAGCTCACTTGGGACAGGTAGGAACTACGAGCAGTACTTC. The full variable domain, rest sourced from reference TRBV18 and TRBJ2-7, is NAGVMQNPRHLVRRRGQEARLRCSPMKGHSHVYWYRQLPEEGLKFMVYLQKENIIDESGMPKERFSAEFPKEGPSILRIQQVVRGDSAAYFCASSLGTGRNYEQYFGPGTRLTVT.

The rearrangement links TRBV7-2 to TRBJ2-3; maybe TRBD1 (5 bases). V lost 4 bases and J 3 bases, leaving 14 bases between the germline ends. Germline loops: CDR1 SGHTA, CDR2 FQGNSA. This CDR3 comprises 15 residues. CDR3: CASSSAFPGTDTQYF. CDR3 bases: TGTGCCAGCAGCTCCGCCTTCCCAGGGACAGATACGCAGTATTTT.

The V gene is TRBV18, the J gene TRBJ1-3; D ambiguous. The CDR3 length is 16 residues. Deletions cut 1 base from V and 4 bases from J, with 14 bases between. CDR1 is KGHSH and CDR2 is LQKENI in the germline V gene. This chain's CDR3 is CASSPRHDRSGNTIYF. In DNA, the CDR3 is TGTGCCAGCTCACCACGACACGATCGCTCCGGAAACACCATATATTTT.